One and the same sample provided the 8 T cell receptor beta chains below, sequenced in a study of cytomegalovirus exposure and HLA in healthy donors. The study ran its PCR with 60 Vbeta and 13 Jbeta primers. The repertoire was sequenced with immunoSEQ multiplex PCR; TCRdb's copy has only in-frame clones and lacks some. The sample lists 100,000 to 150,000 clones, less than 85% occurring once. Sequencing used PBMCs. The receptors derive from a man aged 25-45 years in good health and CMV-seropositive.

This clone has only a few counts. This chain joins TRBV18 and TRBJ1-5, with D uncertain. The CDR3 sequence is 15 residues long. Trimming took off 5 bases at V and 6 bases at J, with 17 bases between the two ends. Germline V gene sequence: CDR1 KGHSH, CDR2 LQKENI. The CDR3 here is CASSSFDGVSQPQHF. The DNA for the CDR3 is TGTGCCAGCTCATCGTTCGACGGGGTCAGTCAGCCCCAGCATTTT.

V usage is TRBV7-2 and J usage is TRBJ1-1, with unresolved D. There are 14 residues in the CDR3. Trimming removed 7 bases from V and 0 bases from J, with 12 bases in between. Germline CDR1 is SGHTA and CDR2 is FQGNSA. CDR3 amino acids: CASTYSTMNTEAFF. The CDR3, as DNA: TGTGCCAGCACCTACAGTACCATGAACACTGAAGCTTTCTTT.

The chain uses TRBV30 and TRBJ2-1; D is perhaps TRBD1 (6 bases). The germline V and J ends were trimmed by 4 bases and 2 bases, with 12 bases remaining between them. The CDR3 sequence is 14 residues long. The V gene's germline CDR1 is GTSNPN and CDR2 SVGIG (reference sequence). CDR3 in DNA: TGTGCCTGGAAGACAGGTACACCCTACAATGAGCAGTTCTTC. It yields the protein CAWKTGTPYNEQFF.

This clone has more than one count but fewer than ten. The gene calls are TRBV5-1 and TRBJ2-2, with 12 positions matching TRBD2. There are 18 residues in the CDR3. The trim removed 4 bases at V and 5 bases at J, leaving 12 bases unmatched. Germline-derived CDR1 and CDR2 are SGHRS and YFSETQ. CDR3 DNA sequence: TGCGCCAGCAGCACACTAGCGGGGGGCCTGCAGCGGACCGGGGAGCTGTTTTTT. Its translation: CASSTLAGGLQRTGELFF. The complete variable domain, with remaining parts taken from reference TRBV5-1 and TRBJ2-2, reads KAGVTQTPRYLIKTRGQQVTLSCSPISGHRSVSWYQQTPGQGLQFLFEYFSETQRNKGNFPGRFSGRQFSNSRSEMNVSTLELGDSALYLCASSTLAGGLQRTGELFFGEGSRLTVL.

The genes are TRBV6-1 and TRBJ1-1; D not resolved. V gave up 2 bases and J gave up 0 bases, with 16 bases separating them. The CDR3 spans 17 residues. Germline CDR1 reads MNHNS; CDR2 reads SASEGT. CDR3 coding DNA: TGTGCCAGCAGTGAACTGATTCAGGTAGATATGAACACTGAAGCTTTCTTT. It encodes CASSELIQVDMNTEAFF.

This chain connects TRBV19 to TRBJ1-1; TRBD1 is a possible D gene (6 bases). Germline V CDR1 and CDR2: LNHDA, SQIVND (reference sequence). With 1 base removed from V and 2 bases from J, the gap between germline ends came to 11 bases. The CDR3 length is 15 residues. The CDR3 here is CASSIAGTPNTEAFF. For the CDR3, the DNA is TGTGCCAGTAGTATAGCGGGGACACCTAACACTGAAGCTTTCTTT.

The chain is built from TRBV27 and TRBJ1-1; no clear D. Germline V gene data show CDR1 as MNHEY and CDR2 as SMNVEV (reference sequence). The CDR3 sequence is 14 residues long. Trimming took off 1 base at V and 1 base at J, with 7 bases between the two ends. The CDR3 DNA is TGTGCCAGCAGTTTATGGTCCGGGAACACTGAAGCTTTCTTT. It codes for CASSLWSGNTEAFF.

In its sample, this clone was seen a few times. V gene TRBV10-3 combines with J gene TRBJ1-1; possible D gene TRBD1, 5 bases. Trimming removed 7 bases at V and 4 bases at J, with 13 bases between. The germline V gene encodes CDR1 ENHRY and CDR2 SYGVKD. CDR3 size: 13 residues. In DNA, the CDR3 is TGTGCCATCACCGACAGCGGGGGCACTGAAGCTTTCTTT. This translates into CAITDSGGTEAFF.